This T cell receptor (beta chain) was identified during a study of CXCR3-negative and CXCR3-positive naive CD8 T cells. All TRB cDNA libraries came from 5' RACE performed with UMI labels. TCRdb re-analyzed the 5' RACE reads; it lists each CDR3 protein once, without DNA. This sample's clone table lists about 58,000 distinct CDR3 sequences. The CDR3 contains 16 residues. CDR1 is KGHSH, CDR2 LQKENI, per germline. The clonotype was recovered from a human donor in good health. Some clones in this sample may be carry-over from other donors' samples. V gene TRBV18 combines with J gene TRBJ2-5; TCRdb lists TRBD2, though no DNA is available to test this call. The sample consisted of naive CXCR3- CD8+ T cells from blood. The subset denotes: CD45RO-CCR7+CD27+CD95- naive CD8+ T cells lacking CXCR3 (TNR3-). The CDR3 here is CASSPGLAGDLETQYF.